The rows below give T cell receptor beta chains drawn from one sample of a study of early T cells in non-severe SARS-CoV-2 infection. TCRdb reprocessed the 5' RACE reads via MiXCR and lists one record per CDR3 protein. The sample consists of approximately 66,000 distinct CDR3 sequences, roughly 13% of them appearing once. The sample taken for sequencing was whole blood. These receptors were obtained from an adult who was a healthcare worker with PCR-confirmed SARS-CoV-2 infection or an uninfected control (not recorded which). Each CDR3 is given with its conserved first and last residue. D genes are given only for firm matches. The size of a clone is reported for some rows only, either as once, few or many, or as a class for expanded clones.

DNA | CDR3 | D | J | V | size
TGCGCCAGCAGCCAAGACAGGGGCGGGACTCCCTACGAGCAGTACTTC | CASSQDRGGTPYEQYF | - | TRBJ2-7 | TRBV4-1 | many
TGCAGTGCTAGAGATTACCGGAGCGTCTACGAGCAGTACTTC | CSARDYRSVYEQYF | - | TRBJ2-7 | TRBV20-1 | -
TGTGCCAGCGGGGGACACCTCACAGATACGCAGTATTTT | CASGGHLTDTQYF | - | TRBJ2-3 | TRBV2 | few
TGTGCCAGCAGCCCCTTGGCCCAAATGAACACTGAAGCTTTCTTT | CASSPLAQMNTEAFF | - | TRBJ1-1 | TRBV9 | few
TGTGCCAGCAGTTACTCGGGCGCCCTCCTCCACTTT | CASSYSGALLHF | - | TRBJ1-6 | TRBV6-5 | -
TGCAGCGTTGCTTTTGGGGATACGCAGTATTTT | CSVAFGDTQYF | - | TRBJ2-3 | TRBV29-1 | few
TGCAGTGCGTTGAGCGGGGGAGTCACAGATACGCAGTATTTT | CSALSGGVTDTQYF | TRBD2 | TRBJ2-3 | TRBV20-1 | -
TGCAGCGTTGCCCCTCCCGGGGGGCACCAAGAGACCCAGTACTTC | CSVAPPGGHQETQYF | - | TRBJ2-5 | TRBV29-1 | many
TGTGCCAGCAGCTTCAGGGACTCCGGGGAGCTGTTTTTT | CASSFRDSGELFF | - | TRBJ2-2 | TRBV7-8 | few
TGTGCCAGCTCACCACCAAAGGCAGGGAACTACGAGCAGTACTTC | CASSPPKAGNYEQYF | - | TRBJ2-7 | TRBV18 | few
TGTGCCAGCTCACCCGGGACGGCAAGTAATTCACCCCTCCACTTT | CASSPGTASNSPLHF | - | TRBJ1-6 | TRBV18 | few
TGCGCTAGCAGCGATACAGGGGGCGGGCCGGAGACCCAGTACTTC | CASSDTGGGPETQYF | TRBD1 | TRBJ2-5 | TRBV5-1 | -
TGTGCCAGCAGCCATATCCTCCGGAGCTCCTACAATGAGCAGTTCTTC | CASSHILRSSYNEQFF | - | TRBJ2-1 | TRBV6-2/TRBV6-3 | -
TGTGCCAGTAGTATACCCAGGACAGGGGGGGACGAGCAGTACTTC | CASSIPRTGGDEQYF | TRBD1 | TRBJ2-7 | TRBV19 | -
TGCAGTGCTAGAGCCCCGGGGGGACTAGCGGGAGGTTTCTCCTACGAGCAGTACTTC | CSARAPGGLAGGFSYEQYF | TRBD2 | TRBJ2-7 | TRBV20-1 | -
TGCAGTGCTAAAGGACTCGCGTTTTCGGGCGAGCAGTTCTTC | CSAKGLAFSGEQFF | - | TRBJ2-1 | TRBV20-1 | few
TGTGCCATCACGGACAGGAACACCGGGGAGCTGTTTTTT | CAITDRNTGELFF | - | TRBJ2-2 | TRBV10-3 | -
TGTGCCAGCAGCCTCGGTCCGGGAATGCAGTACTTC | CASSLGPGMQYF | - | TRBJ2-7 | TRBV7-9 | -